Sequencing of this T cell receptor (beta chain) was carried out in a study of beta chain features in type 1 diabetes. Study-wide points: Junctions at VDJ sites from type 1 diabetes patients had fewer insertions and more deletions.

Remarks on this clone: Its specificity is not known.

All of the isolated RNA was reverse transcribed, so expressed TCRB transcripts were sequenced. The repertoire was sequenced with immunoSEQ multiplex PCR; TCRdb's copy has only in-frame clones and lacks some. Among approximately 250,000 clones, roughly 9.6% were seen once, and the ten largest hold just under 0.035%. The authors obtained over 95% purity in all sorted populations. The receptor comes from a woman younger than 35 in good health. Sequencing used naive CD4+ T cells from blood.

The CDR3 region is CASSQVGGDRAGETQYF. The CDR3 nucleotides are TGTGCCAGCAGCCAAGTCGGGGGGGACAGGGCGGGAGAGACCCAGTACTTC. The chain carries TRBV4-2 and TRBJ2-5; D possibly corresponds to TRBD1 (9 bases). This CDR3 has 17 residues. CDR1 is LGHNA and CDR2 is YNFKEQ in the germline V gene. V was clipped by 1 base and J by 4 bases, with 19 bases between them.